The 21 T cell receptor beta chains in this list originate from one sample, sequenced in a study of T cell changes during pregnancy in multiple sclerosis. Assay: immunoSEQ multiplex PCR; the TCRdb copy retains only in-frame clones and omits some. Of about 75,000 clones listed, 94% are singletons. This sample comprised CD4+ T cells from peripheral blood mononuclear cells, obtained after pregnancy. These receptors were taken from a female donor with multiple sclerosis, enrolled in a pregnancy study.

The V gene is TRBV7-8, the J gene TRBJ2-3; maybe TRBD1 (7 bases). The ends were cut back, 2 bases at V and 2 bases at J, with 17 bases in the middle. The CDR3 extends over 17 amino acids. The germline gives CDR1 SGHVS, CDR2 FQNEAQ. The CDR3 region is CASSLMGPGGLTDTQYF. For the CDR3, the DNA is TGTGCCAGCAGCTTAATGGGGCCAGGGGGACTCACAGATACGCAGTATTTT.

This clone appeared a single time. The V gene is TRBV7-6, the J gene TRBJ2-7, with TRBD1 identical over 8 bases. CDR1 SGHVS and CDR2 FNYEAQ come from the germline V gene. The V segment lost 5 bases and the J segment 6 bases; nucleotides outside the gene matches: 9. The CDR3 loop spans 14 amino acids. CDR3 in amino acids: CASSKTGELGEQYF. CDR3 DNA: TGTGCCAGCAGCAAGACAGGGGAACTGGGCGAGCAGTACTTC.

V is TRBV2 and J is TRBJ1-5, with 8 bases identical to TRBD1. The CDR3 has 15 amino acids. V was clipped by 3 bases and J by 3 bases; unmatched bases: 4. Per germline, CDR1 SNHLY and CDR2 FYNNEI. The chain's CDR3 is CASSDDRGHNQPQHF. The CDR3 coding sequence is TGTGCCAGCAGTGATGACAGGGGACACAATCAGCCCCAGCATTTT.

The V and J genes are TRBV6-5 and TRBJ1-2; no reliable D call. The CDR3 sequence is 13 residues long. Germline loops: CDR1 MNHEY, CDR2 SVGAGI. Trimming pared 8 bases from V and 1 base from J, leaving 11 bases between. CDR3 nucleotides: TGTGCCAGCCGGAACGGACTTAACTATGGCTACACCTTC. The encoded protein is CASRNGLNYGYTF.

The V call is TRBV2, the J call TRBJ2-3, with D possibly matching TRBD2 (5 bases). This CDR3 spans 15 amino acids. Germline V gene sequence: CDR1 SNHLY, CDR2 FYNNEI. Trimming pared 0 bases from V and 1 base from J, leaving 8 bases between. The CDR3 region is CASSEAGVGTDTQYF. In DNA form, the CDR3 reads TGTGCCAGCAGTGAAGCGGGAGTTGGCACAGATACGCAGTATTTT.

The CDR3, as DNA: TGTGCCATCAGAACAGGGTTGGACACTGAAGCTTTCTTT. Amino acids: CAIRTGLDTEAFF. V gene TRBV10-3 combines with J gene TRBJ1-1, with D possibly TRBD1 on 6 matching bases. The CDR3 contains 13 residues. V shed 6 bases and J shed 3 bases, with 11 bases lying between them. Germline CDR1 and CDR2: ENHRY and SYGVKD.

The CDR3 region has the DNA TGTGCCAGTAGTATAGCCGGAGGCTTGAACACTGAAGCTTTCTTT. Translated: CASSIAGGLNTEAFF. The chain carries TRBV19 and TRBJ1-1, with D uncertain. CDR3 length: 15 residues. V shed 1 base and J shed 0 bases, with 9 bases lying between them. The germline V gene has CDR1 LNHDA and CDR2 SQIVND (reference sequence).

V and J are TRBV9 and TRBJ2-5; D gene unclear. The CDR3 sequence is 14 residues long. Germline V gene sequence: CDR1 SGDLS, CDR2 YYNGEE. Trimming shortened V by 3 bases and J by 4 bases, and 13 bases separated the two germline ends. The chain's CDR3 is CASSASSGGETQYF. The CDR3 DNA follows: TGTGCCAGCAGCGCGAGCTCGGGTGGAGAGACCCAGTACTTC.

The chain links TRBV2 to TRBJ1-2, with TRBD1 identical over 7 bases. The ends lost 9 bases at V and 4 bases at J; junction bases unmatched: 8. This CDR3 contains 13 residues. Germline assignment: CDR1 SNHLY and CDR2 FYNNEI. CDR3 residues: CARGGQSPYGYTF. CDR3 bases: TGTGCCAGGGGGGGACAGTCCCCCTATGGCTACACCTTC. Supplemented by reference TRBV2 and TRBJ1-2, the full variable domain reads EPEVTQTPSHQVTQMGQEVILRCVPISNHLYFYWYRQILGQKVEFLVSFYNNEISEKSEIFDDQFSVERPDGSNFTLKIRSTKLEDSAMYFCARGGQSPYGYTFGSGTRLTVV.

A remark on this clone: A read error may account for a junction end that differs from germline. The V call is TRBV29-1, the J call TRBJ1-2; D not resolved. CDR1 is SQVTM, CDR2 ANQGSEA, per germline. The CDR3 consists of 12 residues. The CDR3 protein is CSVEDFRVGGSF. The DNA for the CDR3 is TGCAGCGTTGAAGACTTCCGCGTAGGCGGTAGCTTC.

This rearrangement joins TRBV28 to TRBJ2-5; tentative D call: TRBD2 (6 bases). The J call may be faulty, since TRBJ2-7 better matches the DNA end. CDR3 length: 15 amino acids. CDR1 MDHEN and CDR2 SYDVKM come from the germline V gene. Here the CDR3 DNA reads TGTGCCAGCAGTCCTGCCCGGGACTTCGACTACGAGCAGTACTTC. Translation: CASSPARDFDYEQYF.

The sample holds one count of this clone. The chain joins TRBV2 to TRBJ2-5; D possibly corresponds to TRBD2 (6 bases). Germline V CDR1 and CDR2: SNHLY, FYNNEI. The CDR3 consists of 12 residues. The V end lost 8 bases, the J end lost 10 bases, and 17 bases lay between the germline ends. CDR3 in amino acids: CASVREQEGQYF. CDR3 DNA sequence: TGTGCCAGCGTCCGGGAGCAAGAGGGCCAGTACTTC.

The chain carries TRBV5-1 and TRBJ2-1; 9 positions agree with TRBD1. Trimming at V came to 0 bases and at J to 4 bases, leaving 8 bases not matched to a gene. The CDR3 is 17 residues long. Germline V gene lookup returns CDR1 SGHRS and CDR2 YFSETQ. The DNA for the CDR3 is TGCGCCAGCAGCTTGGGTGGGACAGGGCGACCTTACAATGAGCAGTTCTTC. Translating gives CASSLGGTGRPYNEQFF.

The chain couples TRBV5-1 to TRBJ2-5; possibly TRBD1 for D (6 bases). Germline values: CDR1 SGHRS, CDR2 YFSETQ. The CDR3 contains 17 residues. Trimming took off 4 bases at V and 2 bases at J, with 21 bases between the two ends. CDR3 coding DNA: TGCGCCAGCAGCCCAGAGCTCGGGCGGACAGAGCAAGAGACCCAGTACTTC. Protein product: CASSPELGRTEQETQYF.

The V and J genes are TRBV5-5 and TRBJ1-1; D may be TRBD1 (5 bases). The CDR3 covers 15 residues. Trimming removed 0 bases at V and 5 bases at J, with 14 bases between. In germline, CDR1 is SGHKS, CDR2 YYEKEE (reference sequence). CDR3 sequence (DNA): TGTGCCAGCAGCTTGGCAGCACAGGTCATAACTGAAGCTTTCTTT. Translation gives CASSLAAQVITEAFF.

The J gene is TRBJ2-3, the V gene TRBV4-1; D remains unclear. Germline V gene data show CDR1 as MGHRA and CDR2 as YSYEKL. Deletions cut 1 base from V and 0 bases from J, with 11 bases between. The CDR3 loop spans 16 amino acids. DNA of the CDR3: TGCGCCAGCAGCCAAGTGAGGTCGGCTAGCACAGATACGCAGTATTTT. This translates into CASSQVRSASTDTQYF.

The V and J genes are TRBV2 and TRBJ2-2; the D gene is possibly TRBD1 (5 bases). The CDR3 totals 14 residues. The V gene lost 3 bases and the J gene lost 6 bases, with 11 bases spanning the gap. Per germline, CDR1 SNHLY and CDR2 FYNNEI. This chain's CDR3 is CASSDLGVPGELFF. CDR3 coding DNA: TGTGCCAGCAGTGATTTAGGGGTTCCCGGGGAGCTGTTTTTT.

The chain has TRBV7-9 and TRBJ1-4; possible D gene TRBD1, 5 bases. V gave up 1 base and J gave up 4 bases, with 7 bases separating them. Germline values: CDR1 SEHNR, CDR2 FQNEAQ (reference sequence). The CDR3 runs to 14 residues. The CDR3 protein is CASSLGQGNEKLFF. DNA for the CDR3: TGTGCCAGCAGCTTAGGGCAGGGTAATGAAAAACTGTTTTTT.

V usage is TRBV6-6 and J usage is TRBJ1-1; no clear D. The V gene's germline CDR1 is MNHNY and CDR2 SVGAGI (reference sequence). The V end was cut by 4 bases, the J end by 5 bases, with 20 bases between. There are 16 residues in the CDR3. CDR3 in DNA: TGTGCCAGCAGTTTGACCGGAGCGCCCCGAGGGACTGAAGCTTTCTTT. Translating it yields CASSLTGAPRGTEAFF.

V is TRBV5-1 and J is TRBJ2-7; 9 bases line up with TRBD1. With 5 bases clipped from V and 6 bases from J, the junction kept 9 bases outside the gene matches. The germline V gene encodes CDR1 SGHRS and CDR2 YFSETQ. This CDR3 is built from 14 residues. This CDR3 reads CASSKPGQGSEQYF. The CDR3 coding sequence is TGCGCCAGCAGTAAACCGGGACAGGGAAGCGAGCAGTACTTC.

The genes are TRBV14 and TRBJ2-3; the D gene is possibly TRBD2 (5 bases). CDR1 is SGHDN and CDR2 is FVKESK in the germline V gene. V lost 3 bases to trimming and J lost 1 base, with 20 bases between them. This CDR3 comprises 18 residues. DNA of the CDR3: TGTGCCAGCAGCCAGCACTACCTGAGCGGCTTACGCACAGATACGCAGTATTTT. It specifies CASSQHYLSGLRTDTQYF. Full variable domain (missing parts from reference TRBV14 and TRBJ2-3): EAGVTQFPSHSVIEKGQTVTLRCDPISGHDNLYWYRRVMGKEIKFLLHFVKESKQDESGMPNNRFLAERTGGTYSTLKVQPAELEDSGVYFCASSQHYLSGLRTDTQYFGPGTRLTVL.